Sequencing of this T cell receptor (beta chain) was carried out in a study of blood T cells in healthy people across ages. Whole-study results and caveats: Unsorted PBMCs blocked a conclusive comparison of naive and antigen-experienced cells. Diversity of TCR beta per million T cells declined in a roughly linear way with age.

Concerning this clonotype: Its antigen is as yet unknown. A read error may be the cause here, since a much bigger clone is one base away.

Then a second PCR, running about 6 to 12 cycles, was carried out with a sample-barcoded 5' primer and a J-beta primer mix. Using its own MiXCR run on the 5' RACE reads, TCRdb lists one record per CDR3 protein. The sample lists about 650,000 distinct CDR3 sequences, 32% occurring once. The people who gave samples were healthy Caucasians from Russia, aged 6 to 90. The clonotype comes from a woman over 75 in good health. The material sequenced was blood.

The CDR3: CGAGTVYEQYF. The CDR3 coding sequence is TGCGGTGCTGGGACAGTCTACGAGCAGTACTTC. The chain joins TRBV20-1 to TRBJ2-5, with 7 positions matching TRBD1. Near its end, the DNA agrees better with TRBJ2-7, so the J call may be wrong. Germline CDR1 reads DFQATT; CDR2 reads SNEGSKA (reference sequence). This CDR3 is built from 11 residues.